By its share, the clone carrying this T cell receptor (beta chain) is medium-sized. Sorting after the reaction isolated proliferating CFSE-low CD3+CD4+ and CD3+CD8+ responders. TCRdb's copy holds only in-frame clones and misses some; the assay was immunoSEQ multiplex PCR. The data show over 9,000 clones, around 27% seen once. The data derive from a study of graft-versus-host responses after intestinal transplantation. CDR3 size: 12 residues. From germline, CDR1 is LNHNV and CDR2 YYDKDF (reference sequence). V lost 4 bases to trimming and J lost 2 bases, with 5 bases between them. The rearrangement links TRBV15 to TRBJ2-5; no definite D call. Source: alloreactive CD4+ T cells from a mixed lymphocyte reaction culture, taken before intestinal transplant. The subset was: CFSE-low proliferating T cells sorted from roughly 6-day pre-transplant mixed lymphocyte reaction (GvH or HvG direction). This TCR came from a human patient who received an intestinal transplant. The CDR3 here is CATSKSQETQYF. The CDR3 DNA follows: TGTGCCACCAGCAAATCTCAAGAGACCCAGTACTTC.